This T cell receptor (beta chain) was recovered during a study of long-term antiretroviral therapy in people with HIV. Points from the study as a whole: Neither ART adherence, viral resistance nor therapy changes were documented. Controls showed broader CDR3 length ranges than did the HIV repertoires.

Note on this clone: Its antigen remains unidentified.

Runs used v3.0 of the immunoSEQ assay and were done at survey level. Clones were sequenced by immunoSEQ multiplex PCR, and TCRdb holds only the in-frame ones, with some missing. The sample yields 15,000 to 20,000 clones, about 80% seen once. Samples held roughly 0.85-11 million cryopreserved PBMC, and DNA extraction followed. The CDR3 contains 14 residues. The germline gives CDR1 SGHRS, CDR2 YFSETQ. J was trimmed by 6 bases and V by 4 bases; bases with no gene match: 8. The V call is TRBV5-1, the J call TRBJ1-1; 8 bases fit TRBD1. The source was unsorted PBMCs, collected 0.5 years before starting antiretroviral therapy. This receptor was identified in a woman aged 45-60 years with HIV. The CDR3 loop is CASSLTTGAPEAFF. The DNA of the CDR3 is TGCGCCAGCAGCCTTACGACAGGGGCCCCTGAAGCTTTCTTT.